A selection of T cell receptor beta chains follows, all from one sample in a study of identical twins. MiXCR, applied by TCRdb to the 5' RACE reads, yields one record per CDR3 protein. The sample lists about 340,000 distinct CDR3 sequences, over 9% occurring once. The same specimen was also included in a second study, on yellow fever vaccine responses in identical twins.

Material: CD8+ T cells sorted from blood. Receptors originate from a woman between 18 and 30 years old in good health. Both conserved end residues are part of each CDR3. Fields, in order: CDR3 DNA, CDR3 protein, clone size, D gene, V gene, CDR3 length, J gene. The D gene is left open where the match is weak. Rows may omit the clone size; those that give it use once, few, many or a size class.

CDR3 DNA: TGTGCCAGCAGCGGGCAGGGAGGCCAGCCCCAGCATTTT
CDR3 protein: CASSGQGGQPQHF
clone size: NA
D gene: NA
V gene: TRBV21-1
CDR3 length: 13
J gene: TRBJ1-5

CDR3 DNA: TGTGCCAGCAGTGACATGAACACTGAAGCTTTCTTT
CDR3 protein: CASSDMNTEAFF
clone size: many
D gene: NA
V gene: TRBV6-5
CDR3 length: 12
J gene: TRBJ1-1

CDR3 DNA: TGTGCCAGCAGTTTTTCACAGTTGAACACTGAAGCTTTCTTT
CDR3 protein: CASSFSQLNTEAFF
clone size: many
D gene: NA
V gene: TRBV12-3/TRBV12-4
CDR3 length: 14
J gene: TRBJ1-1

CDR3 DNA: TGTGCCAGCAGCCAAGATCAGCGATCGTCCTGGAATGAGCAGTTCTTC
CDR3 protein: CASSQDQRSSWNEQFF
clone size: NA
D gene: NA
V gene: TRBV3-1
CDR3 length: 16
J gene: TRBJ2-1

CDR3 DNA: TGTGCCAGCAGTTTATACGGACAAGAGACCCAGTACTTC
CDR3 protein: CASSLYGQETQYF
clone size: NA
D gene: NA
V gene: TRBV27
CDR3 length: 13
J gene: TRBJ2-5

CDR3 DNA: TGTGCCAGCAGCACCTGGACTAGCGGGAGTATGCGTGAGCAGTTCTTC
CDR3 protein: CASSTWTSGSMREQFF
clone size: NA
D gene: TRBD2
V gene: TRBV9
CDR3 length: 16
J gene: TRBJ2-1

CDR3 DNA: TGTGCCAGCAGTACCGGACTAGCGGGGTACTCCTACGAGCAGTACTTC
CDR3 protein: CASSTGLAGYSYEQYF
clone size: NA
D gene: TRBD2
V gene: TRBV12-3/TRBV12-4
CDR3 length: 16
J gene: TRBJ2-7

CDR3 DNA: TGTGCCAGCAGCCAAGAAGGAGGAGGGACCTACAATGAGCAGTTCTTC
CDR3 protein: CASSQEGGGTYNEQFF
clone size: few
D gene: NA
V gene: TRBV3-1
CDR3 length: 16
J gene: TRBJ2-1

CDR3 DNA: TGTGCCACCAGCAGAGATGGGCAGGGAAGGACCGGGGAGCTGTTTTTT
CDR3 protein: CATSRDGQGRTGELFF
clone size: many
D gene: NA
V gene: TRBV15
CDR3 length: 16
J gene: TRBJ2-2

CDR3 DNA: TGTGCCACCAGCAGAGAGACAGTGACGCCAGATACGCAGTATTTT
CDR3 protein: CATSRETVTPDTQYF
clone size: few
D gene: NA
V gene: TRBV15
CDR3 length: 15
J gene: TRBJ2-3

CDR3 DNA: TGCGCCAGCAGCCTACCGGGACAGGGATACTACGAGCAGTACTTC
CDR3 protein: CASSLPGQGYYEQYF
clone size: NA
D gene: TRBD1
V gene: TRBV4-1
CDR3 length: 15
J gene: TRBJ2-7

CDR3 DNA: TGTGCCAGCAGCCAAGAAGGGACTAGCGGGTACAATGAGCAGTTCTTC
CDR3 protein: CASSQEGTSGYNEQFF
clone size: NA
D gene: TRBD2
V gene: TRBV3-1
CDR3 length: 16
J gene: TRBJ2-1

CDR3 DNA: TGTGCCACCAGTGATTTTGGCGGGGGGATCTACAATGAGCAGTTCTTC
CDR3 protein: CATSDFGGGIYNEQFF
clone size: NA
D gene: TRBD2
V gene: TRBV24-1
CDR3 length: 16
J gene: TRBJ2-1

CDR3 DNA: TGTGCCAGCAGTTACTTCCCCCGGGACAGCGACAATGAGCAGTTCTTC
CDR3 protein: CASSYFPRDSDNEQFF
clone size: few
D gene: TRBD1
V gene: TRBV6-5
CDR3 length: 16
J gene: TRBJ2-1

CDR3 DNA: TGTGCCAGCAGTTACTCTCTCGGAGGCTATGGCTACACCTTC
CDR3 protein: CASSYSLGGYGYTF
clone size: few
D gene: NA
V gene: TRBV6-5
CDR3 length: 14
J gene: TRBJ1-2

CDR3 DNA: TGTGCCAGCAGCTTAGAGGCCAGTACTAAGTACGAGCAGTACTTC
CDR3 protein: CASSLEASTKYEQYF
clone size: NA
D gene: NA
V gene: TRBV7-8
CDR3 length: 15
J gene: TRBJ2-7

CDR3 DNA: TGTGCCAGCAGTTCTAAGTACCGTATCGGGGAGCTGTTTTTT
CDR3 protein: CASSSKYRIGELFF
clone size: few
D gene: NA
V gene: TRBV14
CDR3 length: 14
J gene: TRBJ2-2